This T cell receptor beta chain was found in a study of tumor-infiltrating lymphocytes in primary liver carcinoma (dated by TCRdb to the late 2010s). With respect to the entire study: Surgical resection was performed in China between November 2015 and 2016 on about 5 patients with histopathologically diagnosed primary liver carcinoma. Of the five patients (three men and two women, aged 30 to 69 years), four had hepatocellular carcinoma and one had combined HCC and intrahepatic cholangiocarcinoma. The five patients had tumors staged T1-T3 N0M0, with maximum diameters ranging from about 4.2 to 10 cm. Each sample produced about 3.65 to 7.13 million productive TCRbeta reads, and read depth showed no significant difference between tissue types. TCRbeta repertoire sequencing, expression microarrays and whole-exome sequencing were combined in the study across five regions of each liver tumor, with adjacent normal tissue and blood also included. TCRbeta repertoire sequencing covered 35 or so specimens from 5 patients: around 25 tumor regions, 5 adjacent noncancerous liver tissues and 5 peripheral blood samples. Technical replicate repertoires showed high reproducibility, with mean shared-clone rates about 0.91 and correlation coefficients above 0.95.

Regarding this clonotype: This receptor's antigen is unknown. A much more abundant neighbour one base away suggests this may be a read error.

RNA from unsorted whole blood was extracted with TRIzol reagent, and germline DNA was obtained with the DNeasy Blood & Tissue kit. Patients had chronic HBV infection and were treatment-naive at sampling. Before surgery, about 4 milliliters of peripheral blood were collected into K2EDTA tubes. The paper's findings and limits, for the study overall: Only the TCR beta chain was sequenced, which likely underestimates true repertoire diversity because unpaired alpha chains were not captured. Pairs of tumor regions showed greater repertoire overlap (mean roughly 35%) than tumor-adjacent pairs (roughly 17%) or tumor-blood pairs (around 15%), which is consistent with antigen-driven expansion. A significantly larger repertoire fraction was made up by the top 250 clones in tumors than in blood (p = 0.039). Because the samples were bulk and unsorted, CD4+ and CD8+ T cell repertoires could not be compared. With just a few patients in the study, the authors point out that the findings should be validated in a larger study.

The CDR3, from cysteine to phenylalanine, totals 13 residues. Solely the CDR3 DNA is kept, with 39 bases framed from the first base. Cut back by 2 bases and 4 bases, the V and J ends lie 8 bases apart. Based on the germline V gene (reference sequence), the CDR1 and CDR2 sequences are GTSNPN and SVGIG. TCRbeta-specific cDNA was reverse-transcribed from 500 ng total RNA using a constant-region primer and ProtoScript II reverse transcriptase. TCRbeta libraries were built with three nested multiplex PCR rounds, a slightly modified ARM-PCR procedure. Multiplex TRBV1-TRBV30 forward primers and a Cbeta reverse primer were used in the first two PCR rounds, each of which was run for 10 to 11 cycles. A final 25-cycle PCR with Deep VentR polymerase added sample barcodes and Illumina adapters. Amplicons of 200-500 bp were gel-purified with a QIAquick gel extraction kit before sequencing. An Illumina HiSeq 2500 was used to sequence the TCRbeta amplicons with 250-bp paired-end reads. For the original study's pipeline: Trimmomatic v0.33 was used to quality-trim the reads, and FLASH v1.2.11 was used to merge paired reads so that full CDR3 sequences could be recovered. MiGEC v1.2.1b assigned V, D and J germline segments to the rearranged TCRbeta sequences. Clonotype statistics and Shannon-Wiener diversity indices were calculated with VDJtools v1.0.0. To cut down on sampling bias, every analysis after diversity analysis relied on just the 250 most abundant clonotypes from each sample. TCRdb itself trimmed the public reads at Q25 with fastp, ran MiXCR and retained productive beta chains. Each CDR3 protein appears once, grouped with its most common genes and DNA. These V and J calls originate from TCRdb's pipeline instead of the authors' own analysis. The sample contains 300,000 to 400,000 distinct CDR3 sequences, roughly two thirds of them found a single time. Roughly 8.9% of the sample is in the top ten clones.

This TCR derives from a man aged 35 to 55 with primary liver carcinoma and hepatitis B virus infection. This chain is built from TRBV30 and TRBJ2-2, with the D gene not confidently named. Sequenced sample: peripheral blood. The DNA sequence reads TGTGCCTGGAGTATCCAGAGCACCGGGGAGCTGTTTTTT. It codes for CAWSIQSTGELFF.